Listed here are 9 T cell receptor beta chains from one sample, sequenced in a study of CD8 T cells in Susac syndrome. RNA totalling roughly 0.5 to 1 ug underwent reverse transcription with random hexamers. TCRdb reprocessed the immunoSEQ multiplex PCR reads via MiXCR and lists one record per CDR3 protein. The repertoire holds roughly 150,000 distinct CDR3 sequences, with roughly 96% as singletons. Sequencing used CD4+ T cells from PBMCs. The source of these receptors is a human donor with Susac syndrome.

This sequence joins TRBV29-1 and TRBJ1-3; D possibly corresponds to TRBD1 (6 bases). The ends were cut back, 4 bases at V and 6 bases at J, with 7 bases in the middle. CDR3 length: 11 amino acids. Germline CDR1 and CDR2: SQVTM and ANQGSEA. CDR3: CSVGGPNTIYF. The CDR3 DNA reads TGCAGCGTTGGGGGGCCAAACACCATATATTTT.

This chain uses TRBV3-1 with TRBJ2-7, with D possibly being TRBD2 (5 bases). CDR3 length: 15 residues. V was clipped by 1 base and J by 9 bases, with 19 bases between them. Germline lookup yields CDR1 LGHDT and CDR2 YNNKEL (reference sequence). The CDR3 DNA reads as TGTGCCAGCAGCCAAGTCCCGGGCCAAGCGAGCGGGCAGTACTTC. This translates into CASSQVPGQASGQYF.

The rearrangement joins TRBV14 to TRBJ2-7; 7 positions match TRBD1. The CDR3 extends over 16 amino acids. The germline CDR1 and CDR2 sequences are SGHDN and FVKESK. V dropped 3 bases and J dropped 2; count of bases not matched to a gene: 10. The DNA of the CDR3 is TGTGCCAGCAGCCATCATGACGGGACAGCCCCCTACGAGCAGTACTTC. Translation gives CASSHHDGTAPYEQYF.

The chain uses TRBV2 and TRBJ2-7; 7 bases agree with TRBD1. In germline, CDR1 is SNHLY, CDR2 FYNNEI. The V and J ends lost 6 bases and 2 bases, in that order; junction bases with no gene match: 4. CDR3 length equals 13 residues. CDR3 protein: CASRGTVTYEQYF. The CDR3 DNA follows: TGTGCCAGCAGAGGGACAGTGACCTACGAGCAGTACTTC.

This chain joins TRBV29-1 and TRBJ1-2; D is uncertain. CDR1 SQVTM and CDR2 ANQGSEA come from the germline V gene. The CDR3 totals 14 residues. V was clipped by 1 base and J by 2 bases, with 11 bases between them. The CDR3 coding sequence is TGCAGCGTTGAAGCCCCCAGAGAAAACTATGGCTACACCTTC. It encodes CSVEAPRENYGYTF.

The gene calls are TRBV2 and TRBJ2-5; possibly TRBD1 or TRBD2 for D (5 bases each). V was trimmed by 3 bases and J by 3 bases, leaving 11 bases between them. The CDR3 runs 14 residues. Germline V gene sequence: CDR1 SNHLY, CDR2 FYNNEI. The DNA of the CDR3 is TGTGCCAGCAGTGACTGGCAGGGAGAAGAGACCCAGTACTTC. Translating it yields CASSDWQGEETQYF.

For the CDR3, the DNA is TGCGCCAGCAGCCTCGGAGGGGGCAGGAGCGATGATTGCACCTTC. Protein: CASSLGGGRSDDCTF. This sequence joins TRBV5-1 and TRBJ1-2; 7 nucleotides agree with TRBD1. Germline lookup yields CDR1 SGHRS and CDR2 YFSETQ. V was pared by 4 bases and J by 13 bases, with 19 bases of the junction left unmatched. This CDR3 spans 15 amino acids.

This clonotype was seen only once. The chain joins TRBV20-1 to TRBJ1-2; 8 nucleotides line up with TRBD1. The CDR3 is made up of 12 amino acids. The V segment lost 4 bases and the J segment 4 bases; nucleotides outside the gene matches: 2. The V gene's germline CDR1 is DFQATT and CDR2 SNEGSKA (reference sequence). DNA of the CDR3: TGCAGTGCTATCGGACAGGGCTATGGCTACACCTTC. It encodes CSAIGQGYGYTF.

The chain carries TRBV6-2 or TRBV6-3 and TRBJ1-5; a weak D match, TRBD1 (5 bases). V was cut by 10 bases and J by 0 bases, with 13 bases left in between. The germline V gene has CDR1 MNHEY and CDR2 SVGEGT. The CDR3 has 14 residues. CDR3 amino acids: CATQDTNSNQPQHF. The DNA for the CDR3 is TGTGCCACCCAGGACACAAATAGCAATCAGCCCCAGCATTTT.